The 14 T cell receptor beta chains below were found in one sample sequenced in a study of shared clonotypes between healthy human individuals (TCRdb year 2020). Libraries were made using the immunoSEQ multiplex PCR assay. Imported from immuneACCESS, the table was reduced by TCRdb to in-frame sequences with V and J called. These copies leave out some clones; in studies compared against another copy, an unresolved V gene accounts for under half, and the cause of the remainder is not known. Across this sample there are just over 2,000,000 clones, with about 95% seen only once. The ten most abundant clones make up 0.85% to 1.2% of the sample. CD8 naive samples were CD45RO-negative cells positively selected for CCR7, giving a CD45RA+CCR7+ population that excluded TemRA cells. Specimen: naive CD8+ T cells sorted from blood. This specimen's cell subset or site label, interpreted: CD45RA+CCR7+. Receptors were obtained from a man aged 18 to 29 in good health.

This clone was picked up one time. The rearrangement joins TRBV28 to TRBJ2-2; 8 bases are a match to TRBD1. CDR3 length: 15 residues. Trimming removed 7 bases from V and 8 bases from J; junction bases left unmatched: 12. Germline CDR1 and CDR2: MDHEN and SYDVKM. CDR3 nucleotides: TGTGCCAGCACCCGTGACAGGGGCTCGTCGGGGGAGCTGTTTTTT. It codes for CASTRDRGSSGELFF.

The rearrangement uses TRBV4-3 and TRBJ2-1; 12 nucleotides line up with TRBD2. Germline CDR1 is LGHNA and CDR2 is YSLEER. Trimming took 0 bases from V and 7 from J; bases not matched to a gene: 10. The CDR3 length is 18 residues. The CDR3 loop reads CASSQESLAGGRGNEQFF. In nucleotides, the CDR3 is TGCGCCAGCAGCCAAGAGAGTCTAGCGGGAGGGAGAGGGAATGAGCAGTTCTTC.

The chain carries TRBV27 and TRBJ1-6; tentative D call: TRBD1 (6 bases). V was cut by 4 bases and J by 6 bases, with 22 bases left in between. The CDR3 loop spans 18 amino acids. Germline-derived CDR1 and CDR2 are MNHEY and SMNVEV (reference sequence). This CDR3 is CASSWTSRGGGVNSPLHF. The CDR3 DNA reads as TGTGCCAGCAGTTGGACTAGCAGGGGAGGGGGGGTTAATTCACCCCTCCACTTT.

Comment on this clone: The sample carries other DNA sequences with the same CDR3. The chain is built from TRBV15 and TRBJ2-3; D remains unclear. The V end was cut by 0 bases, the J end by 1 base, with 2 bases between. CDR1 and CDR2 from the germline V gene are LNHNV and YYDKDF (reference sequence). This CDR3 spans 13 amino acids. CDR3 sequence: CATSRDRTDTQYF. The CDR3 coding sequence is TGTGCCACCAGCAGAGATCGCACAGATACGCAGTATTTT.

V and J are TRBV6-1 and TRBJ1-2, with D hard to call. Germline V gives CDR1 MNHNS, CDR2 SASEGT. Trimming took 6 bases from V and 4 from J, leaving 18 bases between them. CDR3 length: 15 amino acids. The CDR3 region has the DNA TGTGCCAGCAGAAGTATAGACGCAGACCTCTATGGCTACACCTTC. Translated: CASRSIDADLYGYTF.

Worth noting for this clone: Other DNA sequences in the same sample also yield this CDR3. This rearrangement joins TRBV6-5 to TRBJ1-5; no clear D gene. The CDR3 is made up of 13 amino acids. Germline loops: CDR1 MNHEY, CDR2 SVGAGI. Deletions cut 2 bases from V and 3 bases from J, with 5 bases between. The CDR3 DNA follows: TGTGCCAGCAGTTACGGGTTCAATCAGCCCCAGCATTTT. This translates into CASSYGFNQPQHF.

Worth noting for this clone: Other DNA sequences in this specimen translate into the identical CDR3. The genes are TRBV7-9 and TRBJ2-2, with D perhaps matching TRBD2 (5 bases). Germline V gives CDR1 SEHNR, CDR2 FQNEAQ (reference sequence). The CDR3 covers 15 residues. Trimming shortened V by 0 bases and J by 1 base, and 6 bases separated the two germline ends. The CDR3: CASSLAGVNTGELFF. The CDR3 bases are TGTGCCAGCAGCTTAGCGGGAGTGAACACCGGGGAGCTGTTTTTT. Full variable domain (missing parts from reference TRBV7-9 and TRBJ2-2): DTGVSQNPRHKITKRGQNVTFRCDPISEHNRLYWYRQTLGQGPEFLTYFQNEAQLEKSRLLSDRFSAERPKGSFSTLEIQRTEQGDSAMYLCASSLAGVNTGELFFGEGSRLTVL.

The chain couples TRBV29-1 to TRBJ1-4, with TRBD1 as a possible D gene (5 bases). This CDR3 is built from 15 residues. The germline V and J ends were trimmed by 3 bases and 8 bases, with 19 bases remaining between them. CDR1 and CDR2 from the germline V gene are SQVTM and ANQGSEA. The CDR3 region has the DNA TGCAGCGTTGATCAGCGGGGCACGGGGGGAGAAAAACTGTTTTTT. This translates into CSVDQRGTGGEKLFF.

CDR3 DNA: TGTGCCAGCAGACAATTTACAGGGGGACATCAGCCCCAGCATTTT. It yields the protein CASRQFTGGHQPQHF. This chain links TRBV6-1 with TRBJ1-5; 8 bases are shared with TRBD1. Germline assignment: CDR1 MNHNS and CDR2 SASEGT. The V segment lost 6 bases and the J segment 5 bases; nucleotides outside the gene matches: 9. There are 15 residues in the CDR3.

V and J are TRBV9 and TRBJ2-3; 10 nucleotides align to TRBD2. CDR3 length equals 17 residues. Germline lookup yields CDR1 SGDLS and CDR2 YYNGEE. The V segment lost 4 bases and the J segment 2 bases; nucleotides outside the gene matches: 10. The DNA for the CDR3 is TGTGCCAGCAGCCCCAGGACTAGCGGAGGGGACACAGATACGCAGTATTTT. Protein: CASSPRTSGGDTDTQYF.

Concerning this clone itself: Other DNA sequences in this sample translate to the same CDR3. The chain combines TRBV5-1 with TRBJ2-7; D remains unclear. Trimming removed 1 base at V and 2 bases at J, with 7 bases between. The CDR3 contains 13 residues. Germline lookup yields CDR1 SGHRS and CDR2 YFSETQ. As DNA, the CDR3 is TGCGCCAGCAGCTTGAACAGAGCCTACGAGCAGTACTTC. Its protein product is CASSLNRAYEQYF.

Remarks on this clone: Within the sample, other DNA sequences also encode this same CDR3. The rearrangement joins TRBV9 to TRBJ1-1; D gene unclear. Germline values: CDR1 SGDLS, CDR2 YYNGEE. CDR3 size: 14 residues. The V end was cut by 2 bases, the J end by 3 bases, with 11 bases between. CDR3 coding DNA: TGTGCCAGCAGCGTTGGCTTCCGGGACACTGAAGCTTTCTTT. Amino acids: CASSVGFRDTEAFF.

This clone turned up a few times. In the same sample, other DNA sequences code for this CDR3. This rearrangement joins TRBV9 to TRBJ2-2; no reliable D call. The CDR3 is 13 residues long. V gave up 0 bases and J gave up 4 bases, with 4 bases separating them. CDR1 SGDLS and CDR2 YYNGEE come from the germline V gene. This chain's CDR3 is CASSVVSTGELFF. In nucleotides, the CDR3 is TGTGCCAGCAGCGTAGTCAGCACCGGGGAGCTGTTTTTT.

J is TRBJ2-7 and V is TRBV20-1; D unresolved. The CDR3 totals 11 residues. Trimming took off 3 bases at V and 4 bases at J, with 7 bases between the two ends. Germline assignment: CDR1 DFQATT and CDR2 SNEGSKA (reference sequence). The CDR3 sequence is CSASAGYEQYF. The CDR3 nucleotides are TGCAGTGCTAGCGCAGGTTACGAGCAGTACTTC.